The 27 T cell receptor beta chains listed next were all sequenced from one sample in a study of blood T cell repertoires in COVID-19. Sequenced by immunoSEQ multiplex PCR; TCRdb stores in-frame clones only, minus some. The sample lists 150,000 to 200,000 clones, about 91% occurring once. Sequenced input: peripheral blood. The receptors were sampled from a woman in her twenties or thirties with acute or convalescent COVID-19.

The J gene is TRBJ1-2, the V gene TRBV21-1. TRBV21-1 is assigned pseudogene status. This CDR3 is 12 amino acids long. CDR3 in DNA: TGTGCCAGCGTACGGGAGAACTATGGCTACACCTTC. Translation: CASVRENYGYTF.

The chain recombines TRBV7-9 with TRBJ2-1; 8 positions agree with TRBD1. Germline values: CDR1 SEHNR, CDR2 FQNEAQ (reference sequence). The junction had 15 bases not matched to a gene; V was cut back by 4 bases and J by 7 bases. CDR3 length: 17 residues. This CDR3 is CASSSGSWTGPKNEQFF. CDR3 in DNA: TGTGCCAGCAGCTCAGGATCTTGGACAGGGCCAAAGAATGAGCAGTTCTTC.

This chain links TRBV5-5 with TRBJ2-1; D gene uncertain. CDR1 and CDR2 from the germline V gene are SGHKS and YYEKEE (reference sequence). The CDR3 is 11 residues long. V lost 4 bases, J lost 8 bases, and 7 bases lay in between. Written as DNA, the CDR3 is TGTGCCAGCAGCGCCTATCATGAGCAGTTCTTC. Amino acids: CASSAYHEQFF.

The V gene is TRBV24-1, the J gene TRBJ2-2; 7 nucleotides match TRBD1. V dropped 3 bases and J dropped 4; count of bases not matched to a gene: 7. The CDR3 runs to 16 residues. The germline gives CDR1 KGHDR, CDR2 SFDVKD. CDR3 sequence (DNA): TGTGCCACCAGTGATACCGGGACAGTTAGCACCGGGGAGCTGTTTTTT. Amino acid sequence: CATSDTGTVSTGELFF.

This clone was found once. The CDR3 coding sequence is TGTGCCAGCAGTTCAAGACAGCCTGTACTGTATTTT. Protein: CASSSRQPVLYF. V is TRBV11-3 and J is TRBJ2-3, with a tentative D call TRBD1 (5 bases). Trimming took off 6 bases at V and 14 bases at J, with 18 bases between the two ends. From germline, CDR1 is SGHNT and CDR2 YENEEA. The CDR3 is made up of 12 amino acids.

The chain is built from TRBV28 and TRBJ1-4; D remains ambiguous. Germline CDR1 is MDHEN and CDR2 is SYDVKM. Trimming removed 7 bases at V and 0 bases at J, with 15 bases between. CDR3 length: 16 amino acids. CDR3 bases: TGTGCCAGCATCCACTCCCGCGGTGCAACTAATGAAAAACTGTTTTTT. Its protein product is CASIHSRGATNEKLFF.

J is TRBJ1-2 and V is TRBV6-5; no firm D call. Between the trimmed V and J ends, which lost 7 bases and 8 bases, there was a span of 14 bases. The CDR3 has 12 residues. Germline CDR1 and CDR2: MNHEY and SVGAGI. The CDR3 spells CASTSLSGGYTF. The CDR3 DNA sequence: TGTGCCAGCACTTCTTTATCGGGGGGCTACACCTTC.

This clone was detected once. The chain recombines TRBV7-9 with TRBJ1-1, with a possible D match to TRBD1 (5 bases). From germline, CDR1 is SEHNR and CDR2 FQNEAQ (reference sequence). The CDR3 covers 12 residues. V was cut by 1 base and J by 10 bases, with 10 bases left in between. The CDR3 DNA reads TGTGCCAGCAGCTTAGGGACATTCGGAGCTTTCTTT. The encoded protein is CASSLGTFGAFF. Full variable domain (remainder filled in from reference TRBV7-9 and TRBJ1-1): DTGVSQNPRHKITKRGQNVTFRCDPISEHNRLYWYRQTLGQGPEFLTYFQNEAQLEKSRLLSDRFSAERPKGSFSTLEIQRTEQGDSAMYLCASSLGTFGAFFGQGTRLTVV.

V and J are TRBV7-9 and TRBJ2-5; 9 bases fit TRBD2. Germline V gene lookup returns CDR1 SEHNR and CDR2 FQNEAQ (reference sequence). The CDR3 has 14 residues. The V gene end was trimmed by 5 bases and the J gene end by 5 bases; junction bases not matched to a gene: 6. This CDR3 is CASSRLADWETQYF. The CDR3 DNA reads TGTGCCAGCAGCCGACTAGCGGACTGGGAGACCCAGTACTTC.

The rearrangement joins TRBV7-9 to TRBJ2-3; D gene uncertain. This CDR3 contains 14 residues. Germline CDR1 and CDR2: SEHNR and FQNEAQ (reference sequence). Trimming took off 3 bases at V and 1 base at J, with 8 bases between the two ends. The CDR3 DNA reads TGTGCCAGCAGCTTCCCTATCGGCACAGATACGCAGTATTTT. Its translation: CASSFPIGTDTQYF.

V gene TRBV5-1 combines with J gene TRBJ1-1; TRBD1 is a possible D gene (6 bases). V was clipped by 5 bases and J by 1 base, with 9 bases between them. The CDR3 is made up of 13 amino acids. In germline, CDR1 is SGHRS, CDR2 YFSETQ. The CDR3 sequence is CASRARGNTEAFF. The CDR3, as DNA: TGCGCCAGCAGGGCCAGGGGGAACACTGAAGCTTTCTTT.

The V and J genes are TRBV11-3 and TRBJ2-2, with TRBD2 identical over 7 bases. The CDR3 loop spans 14 amino acids. Germline lookup yields CDR1 SGHNT and CDR2 YENEEA. V lost 3 bases to trimming and J lost 3 bases; unmatched junction nucleotides: 1. For the CDR3, the DNA is TGTGCCAGCAGCTTTGCGGGAGACACCGGGGAGCTGTTTTTT. It specifies CASSFAGDTGELFF.

The CDR3 region is CASSLDRGDAFF. In DNA, the CDR3 is TGTGCCAGCAGCTTAGACAGGGGTGATGCTTTCTTT. V usage is TRBV11-3 and J usage is TRBJ1-1; D is possibly TRBD1 (6 bases). V lost 0 bases, J lost 11 bases, and 10 bases lay in between. The CDR3 length is 12 residues. Germline V gene sequence: CDR1 SGHNT, CDR2 YENEEA.

This rearrangement joins TRBV4-2 to TRBJ2-1; maybe TRBD1 (6 bases). Trimming left V 0 bases short and J 3 bases short, with 15 bases between. Germline assignment: CDR1 LGHNA and CDR2 YNFKEQ. CDR3 length equals 17 residues. Written as DNA, the CDR3 is TGTGCCAGCAGCCAAGATAACCAGGGACACTACTACAATGAGCAGTTCTTC. Encoded protein: CASSQDNQGHYYNEQFF.

This clone was detected only a few times. V and J are TRBV7-9 and TRBJ1-4; D is possibly TRBD1 (5 bases). This CDR3 has 13 residues. Germline CDR1 reads SEHNR; CDR2 reads FQNEAQ (reference sequence). The ends were cut back, 1 base at V and 8 bases at J, with 8 bases in the middle. In nucleotides, the CDR3 is TGTGCCAGCAGCTTAGGGGGCGTCGAAAAACTGTTTTTT. Protein sequence: CASSLGGVEKLFF.

V gene TRBV7-2 combines with J gene TRBJ1-5, with a tentative D call TRBD1 (6 bases). Deletions cut 2 bases from V and 1 base from J, with 9 bases between. CDR1 and CDR2 from the germline V gene are SGHTA and FQGNSA. The CDR3 totals 15 residues. CDR3 coding DNA: TGTGCCAGCAGCTTACAGGGGACGAGCAATCAGCCCCAGCATTTT. It yields the protein CASSLQGTSNQPQHF.

This chain joins TRBV30 and TRBJ2-2; 14 bases agree with TRBD2. CDR3 length equals 16 residues. Per germline, CDR1 GTSNPN and CDR2 SVGIG (reference sequence). The junction had 5 bases not matched to a gene; V was cut back by 5 bases and J by 3 bases. CDR3 DNA: TGTGCCTGGGGGGGACTAGCGGGAGCCCACACCGGGGAGCTGTTTTTT. This sequence encodes CAWGGLAGAHTGELFF.

Turning to this clone: The identical CDR3 is also encoded by other nucleotide sequences in the sample. The gene calls are TRBV5-1 and TRBJ1-1; D is uncertain. The germline gives CDR1 SGHRS, CDR2 YFSETQ. This CDR3 comprises 12 residues. V lost 1 base to trimming and J lost 5 bases, with 6 bases between them. Written as DNA, the CDR3 is TGCGCCAGCAGCTTGACGGGGACTGAAGCTTTCTTT. This sequence encodes CASSLTGTEAFF. The full variable domain, in which reference TRBV5-1 and TRBJ1-1 provide the parts outside the CDR3, is KAGVTQTPRYLIKTRGQQVTLSCSPISGHRSVSWYQQTPGQGLQFLFEYFSETQRNKGNFPGRFSGRQFSNSRSEMNVSTLELGDSALYLCASSLTGTEAFFGQGTRLTVV.

The gene calls are TRBV9 and TRBJ2-5, with D possibly matching TRBD2 (6 bases). Trimming took off 5 bases at V and 2 bases at J, with 10 bases between the two ends. The CDR3 totals 13 residues. CDR1 is SGDLS, CDR2 YYNGEE, per germline. The CDR3 reads CASSRDLQETQYF. The CDR3, as DNA: TGTGCCAGCAGTCGGGACTTACAAGAGACCCAGTACTTC.

The rearrangement joins TRBV6-6 to TRBJ2-2, with D uncertain. Germline V gene sequence: CDR1 MNHNY, CDR2 SVGAGI (reference sequence). Deletions cut 2 bases from V and 8 bases from J, with 3 bases between. The CDR3 extends over 11 amino acids. CDR3 in amino acids: CASSYAGELFF. CDR3 nucleotides: TGTGCCAGCAGTTACGCGGGGGAGCTGTTTTTT.

This chain uses TRBV6-5 with TRBJ2-7; the D gene is possibly TRBD1 (6 bases). Between the trimmed V and J ends, which lost 5 bases and 4 bases, there was a span of 15 bases. From germline, CDR1 is MNHEY and CDR2 SVGAGI. The CDR3 loop spans 14 amino acids. The CDR3: CASSRQVKGYEQYF. CDR3 nucleotides: TGTGCCAGCAGTAGACAGGTAAAGGGATACGAGCAGTACTTC.

This sequence joins TRBV5-1 and TRBJ1-1; D possibly corresponds to TRBD1 (6 bases). This CDR3 spans 13 amino acids. The V end lost 0 bases, the J end lost 11 bases, and 14 bases lay between the germline ends. The germline gives CDR1 SGHRS, CDR2 YFSETQ. CDR3 sequence (DNA): TGCGCCAGCAGCTTGGCACAGGGAGATCGCGCTTTCTTT. Translated: CASSLAQGDRAFF. The full variable domain, rest sourced from reference TRBV5-1 and TRBJ1-1, is KAGVTQTPRYLIKTRGQQVTLSCSPISGHRSVSWYQQTPGQGLQFLFEYFSETQRNKGNFPGRFSGRQFSNSRSEMNVSTLELGDSALYLCASSLAQGDRAFFGQGTRLTVV.

The genes are TRBV4-1 and TRBJ2-2, with 11 bases identical to TRBD2. The CDR3 runs to 16 residues. The V gene's germline CDR1 is MGHRA and CDR2 YSYEKL. V shed 4 bases, J shed 5 bases, and the junction held 6 bases outside the gene matches. The CDR3 bases are TGCGCCAGCAGCCCTAGCGGGAGGCCCGGTACCGGGGAGCTGTTTTTT. As protein: CASSPSGRPGTGELFF.

This chain's CDR3 is CATSLKEDQPQHF. CDR3 sequence (DNA): TGTGCCACCAGCCTAAAAGAGGATCAGCCCCAGCATTTT. The chain links TRBV15 to TRBJ1-5, with D hard to call. Germline V gene sequence: CDR1 LNHNV, CDR2 YYDKDF (reference sequence). Deletions cut 5 bases from V and 5 bases from J, with 10 bases between. The CDR3 consists of 13 residues.

The chain uses TRBV28 and TRBJ2-3, with a weak D call TRBD1 (5 bases). This CDR3 is 13 amino acids long. Per germline, CDR1 MDHEN and CDR2 SYDVKM. The V gene lost 7 bases and the J gene lost 2 bases, with 10 bases spanning the gap. CDR3 residues: CASTDSYTDTQYF. In DNA, the CDR3 is TGTGCCAGCACTGACAGCTACACAGATACGCAGTATTTT.

For this clone: A junction boundary mismatches the germline segment, possibly from a read error. The CDR3 here is CATRDYQEAQYF. The CDR3 coding sequence is TGTGCCACCCGGGACTACCAAGAGGCCCAGTACTTC. The V gene is TRBV6-5, the J gene TRBJ2-5, with TRBD2 matching 7 bases. This CDR3 has 12 residues. Germline assignment: CDR1 MNHEY and CDR2 SVGAGI.

The chain combines TRBV30 with TRBJ1-1; D is unresolved. The CDR3 has 15 residues. Per the germline V gene, CDR1 is GTSNPN and CDR2 is SVGIG (reference sequence). The V gene lost 7 bases and the J gene lost 5 bases, with 23 bases spanning the gap. The CDR3 region is CAFSPLSGVRTEAFF. CDR3 DNA: TGTGCCTTCTCACCTCTAAGCGGGGTACGGACTGAAGCTTTCTTT.